These 25 T cell receptor beta chains share one sample of origin, sequenced in a study of vaccination and CD4 T cells after COVID-19. At the Johns Hopkins FTIC core, DNA taken from cultured CD4+ T cells was sequenced by way of the Oncomine TCR Beta short-read assay. TCRdb reprocessed the PCR reads with MiXCR, giving one entry per CDR3 protein. The top ten clones hold about 7% of a sample with about 16,000 distinct CDR3 sequences, less than 60% of them seen once. Described treatment: roughly 11-day PBMC culture with coronavirus spike peptide pools or control peptides (ViraFEST assay). No antigen has been assigned to these receptors. Sequenced input: CD4+ T cells from blood, cultured in vitro. These receptors came from a human donor who had recovered from COVID-19.

The CDR3 loop is CASGAGGGTEAFF. CDR3 nucleotide sequence: TGTGCCAGCGGGGCAGGGGGCGGCACTGAAGCTTTCTTT. The rearrangement uses TRBV27 and TRBJ1-1, with 8 nucleotides matching TRBD1. CDR1 MNHEY and CDR2 SMNVEV come from the germline V gene (reference sequence). Trimming at V came to 8 bases and at J to 4 bases, leaving 6 bases not matched to a gene. The CDR3 extends over 13 amino acids.

The CDR3 coding sequence is TGCAGTGCTAGAGATCCGACAGGGTGGGGGTACGAGCAGTACTTC. Amino acid sequence: CSARDPTGWGYEQYF. The V gene is TRBV20-1, the J gene TRBJ2-7; TRBD1 agrees at 7 bases. The germline CDR1 and CDR2 sequences are DFQATT and SNEGSKA (reference sequence). This CDR3 contains 15 residues. V was clipped by 0 bases and J by 4 bases; unmatched bases: 9.

This clonotype has a handful of counts. The V and J genes are TRBV20-1 and TRBJ2-3; D ambiguous. The V end lost 6 bases, the J end lost 6 bases, and 10 bases lay between the germline ends. This CDR3 contains 11 residues. CDR1 is DFQATT and CDR2 is SNEGSKA in the germline V gene (reference sequence). This CDR3 reads CSAPLGDTQYF. In DNA, the CDR3 is TGCAGTGCCCCTCTGGGGGATACGCAGTATTTT.

The chain employs TRBV20-1 and TRBJ1-2, with 8 bases identical to TRBD1. In germline, CDR1 is DFQATT, CDR2 SNEGSKA (reference sequence). This CDR3 is built from 17 residues. V lost 3 bases, J lost 2 bases, and 14 bases stayed unmatched. CDR3 DNA sequence: TGCAGTGCTAGGGGTCAGGGGGCGATAATCCCGAACTATGGCTACACCTTC. Translation: CSARGQGAIIPNYGYTF.

This chain joins TRBV20-1 and TRBJ1-3; tentative D call: TRBD1 (6 bases). CDR1 and CDR2 from the germline V gene are DFQATT and SNEGSKA (reference sequence). The CDR3 extends over 15 amino acids. V shed 3 bases and J shed 4 bases, with 16 bases lying between them. The CDR3 reads CSASSPGAGGNTIYF. Written as DNA, the CDR3 is TGCAGTGCTAGTAGTCCAGGGGCGGGAGGAAACACCATATATTTT.

The chain couples TRBV7-9 to TRBJ1-4; D might be TRBD1 (5 bases). The V end lost 5 bases, the J end lost 2 bases, and 12 bases lay between the germline ends. The germline V gene has CDR1 SEHNR and CDR2 FQNEAQ (reference sequence). This CDR3 region has 15 residues. The CDR3 bases are TGTGCCAGCAGCATAATGGGGGGGACTAATGAAAAACTGTTTTTT. Protein sequence: CASSIMGGTNEKLFF.

This clonotype was seen a few times. The chain uses TRBV6-1 and TRBJ1-2; D possibly corresponds to TRBD1 (6 bases). The CDR3 contains 13 residues. Deletions cut 2 bases from V and 2 bases from J, with 6 bases between. Germline CDR1 and CDR2: MNHNS and SASEGT. As DNA, the CDR3 is TGTGCCAGCAGTGAACAGGGGAACTATGGCTACACCTTC. It is translated as CASSEQGNYGYTF.

The gene calls are TRBV5-4 and TRBJ1-2; D is undetermined. The CDR3 consists of 14 residues. The germline V and J ends were trimmed by 3 bases and 6 bases, with 15 bases remaining between them. Germline CDR1 and CDR2: SGHNT and YYREEE (reference sequence). CDR3 bases: TGTGCCAGCAGCTCCCCCCGGTTGTGGGATGGCTACACCTTC. It translates to CASSSPRLWDGYTF.

The V and J genes are TRBV6-1 and TRBJ1-1; D perhaps matches TRBD1 (5 bases). Germline loops: CDR1 MNHNS, CDR2 SASEGT. This CDR3 spans 13 amino acids. Trimming removed 6 bases from V and 8 bases from J, with 16 bases in between. The CDR3 protein is CASRETAVREAFF. CDR3 nucleotide sequence: TGTGCCAGCAGAGAGACAGCCGTGAGGGAAGCTTTCTTT.

This clonotype was picked up a small number of times. The genes are TRBV7-9 and TRBJ2-5, with 14 bases identical to TRBD2. The V segment lost 4 bases and the J segment 5 bases; nucleotides outside the gene matches: 9. This CDR3 is 17 amino acids long. Germline assignment: CDR1 SEHNR and CDR2 FQNEAQ (reference sequence). The CDR3 region is CASSSGTSGSVWETQYF. CDR3 coding DNA: TGTGCCAGCAGCTCCGGGACTAGCGGGAGTGTCTGGGAGACCCAGTACTTC.

This clonotype was picked up a small number of times. This chain connects TRBV11-2 to TRBJ1-1, with D hard to call. Germline lookup yields CDR1 SGHAT and CDR2 FQNNGV. V lost 2 bases to trimming and J lost 4 bases, with 8 bases between them. This CDR3 is 13 amino acids long. The CDR3 sequence: CASSLTDRTEAFF. The CDR3, as DNA: TGTGCCAGCAGCTTAACAGATCGCACTGAAGCTTTCTTT.

This clonotype was seen a few times. The V call is TRBV6-1, the J call TRBJ1-5; weak D call: TRBD1 (6 bases). With 5 bases removed from V and 2 bases from J, the gap between germline ends came to 16 bases. The CDR3 is made up of 16 amino acids. The germline V gene encodes CDR1 MNHNS and CDR2 SASEGT. The CDR3: CASSLSHRDGNQPQHF. The DNA for the CDR3 is TGTGCCAGCAGTCTGAGTCACAGGGACGGCAATCAGCCCCAGCATTTT.

This clonotype occurred a few times. The gene calls are TRBV11-3 and TRBJ2-2; 7 nucleotides align to TRBD2. The V gene end was trimmed by 3 bases and the J gene end by 3 bases; junction bases not matched to a gene: 1. Germline V gene data show CDR1 as SGHNT and CDR2 as YENEEA. This CDR3 has 14 amino acids. CDR3 residues: CASSLGLHTGELFF. DNA for the CDR3: TGTGCCAGCAGCTTGGGACTACACACCGGGGAGCTGTTTTTT.

V gene TRBV27 combines with J gene TRBJ2-5; D is unresolved. In germline, CDR1 is MNHEY, CDR2 SMNVEV (reference sequence). V lost 5 bases and J lost 7, with 11 bases in between. This CDR3 is built from 12 residues. This CDR3 is CASSGADGTQYF. As DNA, the CDR3 is TGTGCCAGCAGTGGCGCGGACGGGACCCAGTACTTC.

J is TRBJ2-3 and V is TRBV20-1; TRBD2 matches at 11 bases. The V gene's germline CDR1 is DFQATT and CDR2 SNEGSKA (reference sequence). The length of the CDR3 is 13 residues. V shed 8 bases, J shed 3 bases, and the junction held 4 bases outside the gene matches. CDR3 protein: CSCSGGVTDTQYF. In nucleotides, the CDR3 is TGCAGTTGTAGCGGGGGGGTAACAGATACGCAGTATTTT.

This clonotype was counted only a few times. The CDR3 nucleotides are TGTGCCAGCAGCAAAGTACGTAAGGCCCGCTATGGCTACACCTTC. This codes for CASSKVRKARYGYTF. The rearrangement links TRBV21-1 to TRBJ1-2. TRBV21-1 corresponds to a pseudogene. CDR3 size: 15 residues.

This chain joins TRBV6-2 or TRBV6-3 and TRBJ2-5; 11 bases are a match to TRBD2. This CDR3 contains 16 residues. Unmatched junction bases numbered 13, after V lost 5 bases and J lost 8 bases. Germline V lookup: CDR1 MNHEY, CDR2 SVGEGT. CDR3 sequence (DNA): TGTGCCAGCAGTCAGAACCCCCTTACTAGCGGGAGAACCCAGTACTTC. Amino acids: CASSQNPLTSGRTQYF.

The chain recombines TRBV2 with TRBJ2-5; D unresolved. The V gene's germline CDR1 is SNHLY and CDR2 FYNNEI. The CDR3 has 17 amino acids. V was pared by 10 bases and J by 5 bases, with 29 bases between. The chain's CDR3 is CATAVIVGFLSEETQYF. CDR3 in DNA: TGTGCCACAGCAGTGATTGTCGGGTTTTTATCGGAGGAGACCCAGTACTTC.

The chain uses TRBV27 and TRBJ2-1, with a possible D match to TRBD1 (5 bases). The ends were cut back, 6 bases at V and 7 bases at J, with 19 bases in the middle. Looked up from germline, CDR1 is MNHEY and CDR2 is SMNVEV (reference sequence). The CDR3 contains 15 residues. CDR3 protein: CASSDWGSRANEQFF. The CDR3 nucleotides are TGTGCCAGCAGCGACTGGGGCTCTAGGGCTAATGAGCAGTTCTTC.

The CDR3 bases are TGTGCCAGCAGTCACCAGTCAGTTCACGAGGAGGGGGCCTATGGCTACACCTTC. This codes for CASSHQSVHEEGAYGYTF. The chain couples TRBV6-1 to TRBJ1-2, with 7 bases identical to TRBD1. This CDR3 spans 18 amino acids. With 5 bases clipped from V and 4 bases from J, the junction kept 19 bases outside the gene matches. The germline V gene encodes CDR1 MNHNS and CDR2 SASEGT.

This clonotype was counted between two and nine times. The chain is built from TRBV6-5 and TRBJ2-2; D not certain. The CDR3 totals 16 residues. Trimming removed 2 bases at V and 0 bases at J, with 10 bases between. Per the germline V gene, CDR1 is MNHEY and CDR2 is SVGAGI. This chain's CDR3 is CASSYRRPTNTGELFF. The CDR3 nucleotides read TGTGCCAGCAGTTACAGGCGGCCCACGAACACCGGGGAGCTGTTTTTT.

This clonotype was seen a few times. V and J are TRBV19 and TRBJ2-2; D is unclear. CDR1 and CDR2 (germline): LNHDA, SQIVND (reference sequence). The CDR3 loop spans 15 amino acids. Trimming took 6 bases from V and 0 from J, leaving 11 bases between them. The CDR3 nucleotides read TGTGCCAGTAGGATGGCAGCCACGAACACCGGGGAGCTGTTTTTT. Amino acid sequence: CASRMAATNTGELFF.

The chain joins TRBV20-1 to TRBJ1-6; D remains unclear. The CDR3 length is 13 residues. V shed 1 base and J shed 6 bases, with 7 bases lying between them. Germline V gene data show CDR1 as DFQATT and CDR2 as SNEGSKA (reference sequence). In DNA, the CDR3 is TGCAGTGCTAGAGGGCAGACTAATTCACCCCTCCACTTT. It translates to CSARGQTNSPLHF.

The chain is built from TRBV18 and TRBJ1-1, with TRBD1 identical over 9 bases. This CDR3 contains 14 residues. The germline V gene has CDR1 KGHSH and CDR2 LQKENI. V lost 6 bases and J lost 4; bases outside the gene matches: 6. The CDR3 is CASSSDRGGTEAFF. CDR3 DNA sequence: TGTGCCAGCTCTTCGGACAGGGGAGGCACTGAAGCTTTCTTT.

The chain employs TRBV15 and TRBJ2-3; D gene ambiguous. There are 14 residues in the CDR3. Germline V CDR1 and CDR2: LNHNV, YYDKDF (reference sequence). V was clipped by 8 bases and J by 1 base, with 13 bases between them. DNA of the CDR3: TGTGCCACCTCCTTCCGGATTGGCACAGATACGCAGTATTTT. Translating gives CATSFRIGTDTQYF. The full variable domain, rest sourced from reference TRBV15 and TRBJ2-3, is DAMVIQNPRYQVTQFGKPVTLSCSQTLNHNVMYWYQQKSSQAPKLLFHYYDKDFNNEADTPDNFQSRRPNTSFCFLDIRSPGLGDTAMYLCATSFRIGTDTQYFGPGTRLTVL.